This passage covers 24 T cell receptor beta chains from one sample sequenced in a study of tissue T cells after allogeneic stem cell transplantation. The repertoire was sequenced with immunoSEQ multiplex PCR; TCRdb's copy has only in-frame clones and lacks some. The top ten clones hold more than 10% of a sample with around 640 clones, around nine tenths of them seen once. Specimen: duodenal tissue, collected at autopsy. Receptors were obtained from a male patient aged 40 to 70 with steroid-refractory graft-versus-host disease after an allogeneic stem cell transplant. Some of the T cells may derive from the graft donor.

V gene TRBV7-6 combines with J gene TRBJ2-5, with D unclear. Germline V gene sequence: CDR1 SGHVS, CDR2 FNYEAQ. The CDR3 consists of 12 residues. V lost 5 bases and J 5 bases, leaving 9 bases between the germline ends. The CDR3 DNA reads as TGTGCCAGCAGCCTCTCTCCGGAGACCCAGTACTTC. Protein: CASSLSPETQYF.

This clone was recorded only once. This chain uses TRBV7-9 with TRBJ2-1; no clear D. The CDR3 runs 13 residues. The ends were cut back, 1 base at V and 7 bases at J, with 8 bases in the middle. In germline, CDR1 is SEHNR, CDR2 FQNEAQ (reference sequence). CDR3 in amino acids: CASSLVTVNEQFF. CDR3 bases: TGTGCCAGCAGCTTAGTTACGGTTAATGAGCAGTTCTTC.

The chain links TRBV19 to TRBJ2-7, with TRBD1 matching over 7 bases. The CDR3 sequence is 13 residues long. Germline CDR1 LNHDA, CDR2 SQIVND (reference sequence). The J segment lost 3 bases and the V segment lost 7 bases, leaving 6 bases of the junction unmatched. The CDR3 loop reads CASTDRDSYEQYF. In DNA, the CDR3 is TGTGCCAGTACCGACCGGGACAGCTACGAGCAGTACTTC. The whole variable domain, filled in from reference TRBV19 and TRBJ2-7, reads DGGITQSPKYLFRKEGQNVTLSCEQNLNHDAMYWYRQDPGQGLRLIYYSQIVNDFQKGDIAEGYSVSREKKESFPLTVTSAQKNPTAFYLCASTDRDSYEQYFGPGTRLTVT.

The V gene is TRBV7-6, the J gene TRBJ1-6; TRBD1 matches 7 bases. The CDR3 consists of 16 residues. Germline V gene data show CDR1 as SGHVS and CDR2 as FNYEAQ. Trimming at V came to 3 bases and at J to 1 base, leaving 3 bases not matched to a gene. The CDR3 loop reads CASSFRQGSYNSPLHF. CDR3 in DNA: TGTGCCAGCAGCTTTAGACAGGGATCCTATAATTCACCCCTCCACTTT.

The chain couples TRBV7-2 to TRBJ2-1; D unresolved. The ends were cut back, 5 bases at V and 7 bases at J, with 12 bases in the middle. In germline, CDR1 is SGHTA, CDR2 FQGNSA. The CDR3 sequence is 13 residues long. CDR3 sequence (DNA): TGTGCCAGCAGCACCGTCCCTAGGAATGAGCAGTTCTTC. Amino acids: CASSTVPRNEQFF. Based on the CDR3 plus reference TRBV7-2 and TRBJ2-1, the full variable domain is GAGVSQSPSNKVTEKGKDVELRCDPISGHTALYWYRQSLGQGLEFLIYFQGNSAPDKSGLPSDRFSAERTGGSVSTLTIQRTQQEDSAVYLCASSTVPRNEQFFGPGTRLTVL.

The chain links TRBV5-4 to TRBJ1-3, with D uncertain. Trimming cost V 4 bases and J 0 bases, with 17 bases left between them. The CDR3 consists of 17 residues. Germline CDR1 is SGHNT and CDR2 is YYREEE (reference sequence). CDR3 DNA: TGTGCCAGCAGCGCTCTCCCGGGAGCCGGCTCTGGAAACACCATATATTTT. It codes for CASSALPGAGSGNTIYF. Together with reference TRBV5-4 and TRBJ1-3, the CDR3 gives the full variable domain: ETGVTQSPTHLIKTRGQQVTLRCSSQSGHNTVSWYQQALGQGPQFIFQYYREEENGRGNFPPRFSGLQFPNYSSELNVNALELDDSALYLCASSALPGAGSGNTIYFGEGSWLTVV.

The V gene is TRBV12-3 or TRBV12-4, the J gene TRBJ1-6, with D possibly matching TRBD1 (5 bases). This CDR3 contains 13 residues. Between the trimmed V and J ends, which lost 3 bases and 8 bases, there was a span of 8 bases. CDR3 DNA: TGTGCCAGCAGTTTGGGGGTAGATTCACCCCTCCACTTT. This gives the protein CASSLGVDSPLHF.

This chain uses TRBV4-3 with TRBJ2-2; no clear D. Germline CDR1 LGHNA, CDR2 YSLEER. The CDR3 is made up of 14 amino acids. V gave up 0 bases and J gave up 7 bases, with 9 bases separating them. The CDR3, as DNA: TGCGCCAGCAGCCAAGATGTAGGGTTCGGGGAGCTGTTTTTT. This codes for CASSQDVGFGELFF.

The chain links TRBV18 to TRBJ1-4; no clear D. This CDR3 region has 19 residues. Trimming took off 2 bases at V and 0 bases at J, with 19 bases between the two ends. The germline CDR1 and CDR2 sequences are KGHSH and LQKENI. CDR3 sequence (DNA): TGTGCCAGCTCACCATTCCCCCGGCAGACTCTAGCAACTAATGAAAAACTGTTTTTT. It codes for CASSPFPRQTLATNEKLFF.

To note about this clone: Other DNA sequences within the sample encode an identical CDR3. The chain links TRBV24-1 to TRBJ2-2; D possibly matches TRBD1 or TRBD2 (5 bases each). The germline V gene encodes CDR1 KGHDR and CDR2 SFDVKD. CDR3 size: 15 residues. V lost 3 bases, J lost 0 bases, and 7 bases lay in between. In DNA form, the CDR3 reads TGTGCCACCAGTGATCCGGGACCGAACACCGGGGAGCTGTTTTTT. Protein product: CATSDPGPNTGELFF.

This clone was picked up one time. This chain connects TRBV7-2 to TRBJ2-3; D gene uncertain. This CDR3 spans 13 amino acids. V gave up 4 bases and J gave up 8 bases, with 13 bases separating them. The germline V gene has CDR1 SGHTA and CDR2 FQGNSA. CDR3 nucleotides: TGTGCCAGCAGCTCCGTAAGGTCGGGTACGCAGTATTTT. This translates into CASSSVRSGTQYF.

This sequence joins TRBV19 and TRBJ2-2; 9 bases match TRBD2. J was trimmed by 1 base and V by 11 bases; bases with no gene match: 5. Germline V CDR1 and CDR2: LNHDA, SQIVND (reference sequence). The CDR3 has 14 residues. CDR3 residues: CAGERGVNTGELFF. The CDR3 nucleotides read TGTGCCGGGGAGCGGGGGGTGAACACCGGGGAGCTGTTTTTT.

The gene calls are TRBV9 and TRBJ1-6; 7 bases map to TRBD1. The CDR3 sequence is 15 residues long. Germline CDR1 reads SGDLS; CDR2 reads YYNGEE. V shed 2 bases, J shed 7 bases, and the junction held 6 bases outside the gene matches. The CDR3 region is CASSVQGQANSPLHF. The DNA of the CDR3 is TGTGCCAGCAGCGTTCAAGGACAGGCCAATTCACCCCTCCACTTT.

V is TRBV15 and J is TRBJ2-4; the D is unclear. This CDR3 contains 16 residues. The ends were cut back, 0 bases at V and 1 base at J, with 10 bases in the middle. CDR1 and CDR2 (germline): LNHNV, YYDKDF (reference sequence). The CDR3 coding sequence is TGTGCCACCAGCAGAGAAGGCGGAGCTGCCAAAAACATTCAGTACTTC. As protein: CATSREGGAAKNIQYF.

The V call is TRBV7-2, the J call TRBJ2-7; possibly TRBD2 for D (5 bases). Germline V gives CDR1 SGHTA, CDR2 FQGNSA. The CDR3 has 13 residues. Trimming removed 5 bases at V and 7 bases at J, with 15 bases between. The CDR3 DNA follows: TGTGCCAGCAGCCTAGGCGAGGGTAGGGAGCAGTACTTC. The encoded protein is CASSLGEGREQYF.

The chain joins TRBV9 to TRBJ1-2, with D hard to call. The CDR3 is made up of 13 amino acids. Trimming shortened V by 4 bases and J by 4 bases, and 11 bases separated the two germline ends. From germline, CDR1 is SGDLS and CDR2 YYNGEE. The CDR3 nucleotides are TGTGCCAGCAGCTATGACGGAACCTATGGCTACACCTTC. This gives the protein CASSYDGTYGYTF.

The genes are TRBV19 and TRBJ1-5; D possibly corresponds to TRBD1 (5 bases). The CDR3 runs to 15 residues. The germline V and J ends were trimmed by 4 bases and 0 bases, with 10 bases remaining between them. CDR1 LNHDA and CDR2 SQIVND come from the germline V gene (reference sequence). The CDR3 sequence: CASSRPGTSNQPQHF. DNA for the CDR3: TGTGCCAGTAGTAGACCAGGGACTAGCAATCAGCCCCAGCATTTT.

The V gene is TRBV12-3 or TRBV12-4, the J gene TRBJ2-1; D remains ambiguous. The CDR3 loop spans 13 amino acids. Trimming stripped 7 bases from V and 0 bases from J, with 7 bases between. The CDR3 bases are TGTGCCAGCAAGCCCGTCTCCTACAATGAGCAGTTCTTC. Translation gives CASKPVSYNEQFF.

The chain uses TRBV19 and TRBJ1-4, with TRBD1 as a possible D gene (6 bases). The V and J ends lost 6 bases and 6 bases respectively, with 17 bases between them. Germline V gene data show CDR1 as LNHDA and CDR2 as SQIVND (reference sequence). The CDR3 consists of 15 residues. The CDR3, as DNA: TGTGCCAGTAGCCCCATGACGGCAGGGGATGAAAAACTGTTTTTT. It is translated as CASSPMTAGDEKLFF.

This clone came up a few times. The chain links TRBV5-4 to TRBJ1-3; D is uncertain. The V gene lost 2 bases and the J gene lost 2 bases, with 8 bases spanning the gap. This CDR3 has 14 residues. CDR1 SGHNT and CDR2 YYREEE come from the germline V gene (reference sequence). CDR3 loop: CASSFWGTGNTIYF. CDR3 DNA: TGTGCCAGCAGCTTCTGGGGTACTGGAAACACCATATATTTT.

The V gene is TRBV5-4, the J gene TRBJ2-7, with TRBD1 as a possible D gene (6 bases). The V end was cut by 1 base, the J end by 5 bases, with 22 bases between. The CDR3 runs 17 residues. The germline gives CDR1 SGHNT, CDR2 YYREEE (reference sequence). CDR3 loop: CASSLPARGQGTDEQYF. CDR3 sequence (DNA): TGTGCCAGCAGCTTGCCCGCGAGGGGCCAGGGGACCGACGAGCAGTACTTC.

The chain has TRBV10-3 and TRBJ1-5; tentatively, D is TRBD1 (6 bases). CDR1 and CDR2 (germline): ENHRY, SYGVKD. The CDR3 runs to 15 residues. V was shortened by 8 bases and J by 5 bases, with 19 bases between the two germline ends. The CDR3 DNA reads TGTGCCATCGGTCCAACCGGGGGCGTTGATCAGCCCCAGCATTTT. Amino acid sequence: CAIGPTGGVDQPQHF.

The chain employs TRBV5-1 and TRBJ2-7; 8 bases are shared with TRBD1. Looked up from germline, CDR1 is SGHRS and CDR2 is YFSETQ. V lost 0 bases, J lost 6 bases, and 11 bases stayed unmatched. The CDR3 is 16 amino acids. The CDR3 DNA sequence: TGCGCCAGCAGCTTGGCCGAGACAGGGGAACAAGGCGAGCAGTACTTC. It specifies CASSLAETGEQGEQYF.

V is TRBV4-2 and J is TRBJ1-5; no definite D call. This CDR3 has 16 residues. The V end lost 0 bases, the J end lost 0 bases, and 9 bases lay between the germline ends. Germline CDR1 LGHNA, CDR2 YNFKEQ. CDR3 sequence: CASSQDPQASNQPQHF. CDR3 coding DNA: TGTGCCAGCAGCCAAGATCCCCAGGCTAGCAATCAGCCCCAGCATTTT.